The clone carrying this T cell receptor beta chain was picked up a small number of times. Its antigen is as yet unknown. The data originate from a study of T-cell reconstitution after alpha-beta-depleted transplantation in children. Study-wide findings and caveats: Reportedly, alpha-beta T cells present about two months post-transplant originated from several hundred expanded clones of graft origin.

Germline CDR1 and CDR2: SSHAT and FNYEAQ (reference sequence). Trimming removed 0 bases at V and 4 bases at J, with 9 bases between. The CDR3 loop spans 15 amino acids. Unique molecular identifiers were incorporated into the prepared TCRbeta library. TCRdb fed the PCR reads into MiXCR, producing one record per CDR3 protein. The sample holds around 100,000 distinct CDR3 sequences, 9% to 12% seen once. V gene TRBV7-7 combines with J gene TRBJ2-2, with a weak D call TRBD2 (5 bases). This material consisted of PBMCs, taken before TCRalphabeta/CD19-depleted stem cell transplant. The receptor was derived from a boy younger than 10 with acute lymphoblastic leukemia, due to receive a stem cell transplant. This chain's CDR3 is CASSLASGGTGELFF. CDR3 nucleotides: TGTGCCAGCAGCTTAGCGTCCGGAGGCACCGGGGAGCTGTTTTTT.